This passage covers 27 T cell receptor beta chains from one sample sequenced in a study of T cell repertoires in cytomegalovirus infection. MiXCR, run by TCRdb on the reads, gives a single entry per CDR3 protein. This sample yields just under 500,000 distinct CDR3 sequences, of which about 33% are seen a single time; roughly a sixth belongs to the top ten. These receptors' antigens are unknown. The material sequenced was cultured PBMCs, taken from culture after CMV antigen stimulation. All receptors derive from a human donor in good health (CMV status not recorded). Some clones in this sample may be carry-over from other donors' samples.

This clonotype was counted only a few times. The CDR3 coding sequence is TGTGCCAGCAGTTGGGGACAGTACAATGAGCAGTTCTTC. Protein: CASSWGQYNEQFF. J is TRBJ2-1 and V is TRBV6-6; the match to TRBD1 covers 7 bases. Germline assignment: CDR1 MNHNY and CDR2 SVGAGI (reference sequence). With V trimmed by 4 bases and J by 4 bases, 1 base remained unmatched. The CDR3 spans 13 residues.

The J gene is TRBJ2-1, the V gene TRBV28, with 11 bases that match TRBD2. The CDR3 contains 15 residues. Trimming removed 6 bases from V and 5 bases from J; junction bases left unmatched: 6. Germline CDR1 MDHEN, CDR2 SYDVKM. As DNA, the CDR3 is TGTGCCAGCAGCTTAGGGGGACTAGCGGACAATGAGCAGTTCTTC. Translation gives CASSLGGLADNEQFF. Filled out from reference TRBV28 and TRBJ2-1, the complete variable domain reads DVKVTQSSRYLVKRTGEKVFLECVQDMDHENMFWYRQDPGLGLRLIYFSYDVKMKEKGDIPEGYSVSREKKERFSLILESASTNQTSMYLCASSLGGLADNEQFFGPGTRLTVL.

The V gene is TRBV20-1, the J gene TRBJ2-1; possibly TRBD2 for D (6 bases). The CDR3 is 12 residues long. Germline assignment: CDR1 DFQATT and CDR2 SNEGSKA (reference sequence). V lost 3 bases and J lost 8, with 11 bases in between. The CDR3 sequence is CSASPSDHEQFF. For the CDR3, the DNA is TGCAGTGCTAGTCCTAGCGACCATGAGCAGTTCTTC.

This clonotype showed up just a few times. This chain links TRBV7-8 with TRBJ1-5; D is ambiguous. V lost 7 bases and J lost 2, with 15 bases in between. Per the germline V gene, CDR1 is SGHVS and CDR2 is FQNEAQ. The CDR3 runs 15 residues. The CDR3 here is CASNAVGSGNQPQHF. Written as DNA, the CDR3 is TGTGCCAGCAACGCGGTGGGTTCCGGCAATCAGCCCCAGCATTTT.

The rearrangement joins TRBV11-2 to TRBJ1-1, with D hard to call. Trimming cost V 5 bases and J 0 bases, with 13 bases left between them. The germline V gene has CDR1 SGHAT and CDR2 FQNNGV. The CDR3 consists of 15 residues. CDR3 in DNA: TGTGCCAGCAGCCGTCATTACGGGGTGAACACTGAAGCTTTCTTT. Amino acids: CASSRHYGVNTEAFF.

This clonotype was picked up a small number of times. The chain carries TRBV27 and TRBJ2-7, with TRBD1 identical over 7 bases. J lost 1 base, V lost 5 bases, and 5 bases had no gene match. Germline loops: CDR1 MNHEY, CDR2 SMNVEV (reference sequence). The length of the CDR3 is 14 residues. CDR3 sequence reads: CASSRMTGSYEQYF. The CDR3 bases are TGTGCCAGCAGTCGCATGACAGGGTCCTACGAGCAGTACTTC.

This chain links TRBV23-1 with TRBJ2-4; 9 positions match TRBD1. TRBV23-1 is placed among ORFs of uncertain function. The V and J ends lost 2 bases and 2 bases, in that order; junction bases with no gene match: 4. The CDR3 consists of 16 residues. The CDR3 sequence is CASSQADRGTKNIQYF. Here the CDR3 DNA reads TGCGCCAGCAGTCAAGCGGACAGGGGTACCAAAAACATTCAGTACTTC.

This clonotype was seen repeatedly, ten times or more. The chain has TRBV2 and TRBJ2-6; no definite D call. Germline CDR1 reads SNHLY; CDR2 reads FYNNEI. This CDR3 spans 14 amino acids. The V end lost 1 base, the J end lost 2 bases, and 3 bases lay between the germline ends. CDR3 nucleotides: TGTGCCAGCAGTGAAGAAGCTGGGGCCAACGTCCTGACTTTC. Amino acid sequence: CASSEEAGANVLTF.

J is TRBJ2-5 and V is TRBV20-1; D call uncertain. Germline V gene data show CDR1 as DFQATT and CDR2 as SNEGSKA (reference sequence). The CDR3 runs 10 residues. Trimming left V 0 bases short and J 9 bases short, with 5 bases between. The CDR3 loop reads CSARDRPQYF. In DNA, the CDR3 is TGCAGTGCTAGAGACCGTCCCCAGTACTTC.

This sequence joins TRBV28 and TRBJ2-1, with TRBD2 matching 8 bases. Looked up from germline, CDR1 is MDHEN and CDR2 is SYDVKM. V lost 1 base to trimming and J lost 5 bases; unmatched junction nucleotides: 4. The CDR3 length is 15 residues. This chain's CDR3 is CASSLLLAGNNEQFF. CDR3 in DNA: TGTGCCAGCAGTTTATTGTTAGCGGGAAACAATGAGCAGTTCTTC.

The chain is built from TRBV6-1 and TRBJ2-5, with 8 bases fitting TRBD2. This CDR3 contains 17 residues. CDR1 and CDR2 from the germline V gene are MNHNS and SASEGT. The junction had 12 bases not matched to a gene; V was cut back by 2 bases and J by 4 bases. CDR3: CASSELNNGRASETQYF. CDR3 DNA sequence: TGTGCCAGCAGTGAACTAAATAACGGGAGGGCCTCAGAGACCCAGTACTTC.

This clonotype was seen only a few times. CDR3 coding DNA: TGTGCCAGCAGCTTAGAGGGCCGAGACATTCAGTACTTC. Amino acids: CASSLEGRDIQYF. The chain carries TRBV7-9 and TRBJ2-4; no reliable D call. This CDR3 is built from 13 residues. Germline V CDR1 and CDR2: SEHNR, FQNEAQ (reference sequence). Trimming left V 1 base short and J 8 bases short, with 9 bases between.

The rearrangement joins TRBV6-8 to TRBJ2-2; weak D call: TRBD1 (8 bases). This CDR3 is 15 amino acids long. In germline, CDR1 is MNHGY, CDR2 SAAAGT. V lost 6 bases and J 6 bases, leaving 17 bases between the germline ends. CDR3 protein: CASRKQGGGAGELFF. CDR3 DNA: TGTGCCAGCAGAAAACAGGGGGGGGGGGCCGGGGAGCTGTTTTTT.

The rearrangement uses TRBV15 and TRBJ2-1; 10 bases match TRBD2. CDR3 length: 19 residues. V lost 0 bases to trimming and J lost 4 bases; unmatched junction nucleotides: 12. Germline CDR1 is LNHNV and CDR2 is YYDKDF (reference sequence). DNA for the CDR3: TGTGCCACCAGCAGAGAGTTACTAGCGGGACCCTCTTCTTACAATGAGCAGTTCTTC. This translates into CATSRELLAGPSSYNEQFF.

This clonotype was seen a few times. This chain's CDR3 is CASSYGGLAIQETQYF. The CDR3 region has the DNA TGTGCCAGCAGTTACGGGGGACTAGCGATTCAAGAGACCCAGTACTTC. This chain joins TRBV6-2 or TRBV6-3 and TRBJ2-5; 10 nucleotides line up with TRBD2. Germline V CDR1 and CDR2: MNHEY, SVGEGT. The CDR3 extends over 16 amino acids. V shed 2 bases, J shed 2 bases, and the junction held 5 bases outside the gene matches.

This clonotype was seen a single time. This chain connects TRBV19 to TRBJ2-1, with 9 bases that match TRBD2. The CDR3 is 14 amino acids. Germline CDR1 is LNHDA and CDR2 is SQIVND (reference sequence). V was pared by 7 bases and J by 7 bases, with 8 bases of the junction left unmatched. CDR3 sequence reads: CASNSGTSINEQFF. The CDR3 coding sequence is TGTGCCAGTAATTCTGGGACTAGCATAAATGAGCAGTTCTTC.

The CDR3 sequence is CASRAQTWTSKYNEQFF. CDR3 coding DNA: TGTGCCAGCAGGGCTCAGACCTGGACTAGCAAGTACAATGAGCAGTTCTTC. V is TRBV6-1 and J is TRBJ2-1; 8 positions agree with TRBD2. This CDR3 region has 17 residues. The germline CDR1 and CDR2 sequences are MNHNS and SASEGT. J lost 4 bases, V lost 6 bases, and 14 bases had no gene match.

This chain uses TRBV27 with TRBJ2-1; D perhaps matches TRBD2 (6 bases). Germline V gene sequence: CDR1 MNHEY, CDR2 SMNVEV (reference sequence). The CDR3 covers 16 residues. V dropped 6 bases and J dropped 6 bases, with 21 bases sitting between them. The CDR3 nucleotides are TGTGCCAGCAGCCAAATCCGGGACTCACGGGTCAATGAGCAGTTCTTC. It is translated as CASSQIRDSRVNEQFF.

The table lists this clonotype with a count of one. The chain couples TRBV27 to TRBJ1-1; a weak D match, TRBD1 (5 bases). This CDR3 has 11 residues. V gave up 8 bases and J gave up 6 bases, with 10 bases separating them. Germline V gene data show CDR1 as MNHEY and CDR2 as SMNVEV (reference sequence). Here the CDR3 reads CASLGGAEAFF. Here the CDR3 DNA reads TGTGCCAGCCTTGGGGGGGCTGAAGCTTTCTTT.

The chain is built from TRBV6-2 or TRBV6-3 and TRBJ1-5; 7 nucleotides align to TRBD1. The CDR3 consists of 17 residues. The germline V gene has CDR1 MNHEY and CDR2 SVGEGT. The V gene end was trimmed by 0 bases and the J gene end by 2 bases; junction bases not matched to a gene: 7. CDR3 region: CASSYSTGPGGNQPQHF. For the CDR3, the DNA is TGTGCCAGCAGTTACTCGACAGGGCCTGGGGGCAATCAGCCCCAGCATTTT.

CDR3 coding DNA: TGTGCCAGCAGTCCTCTCCCCGGGAGGGCCGGGACGGGCAATGAGCAGTTCTTC. Residues: CASSPLPGRAGTGNEQFF. This rearrangement joins TRBV25-1 to TRBJ2-1; 8 bases line up with TRBD2. J lost 6 bases, V lost 5 bases, and 18 bases had no gene match. Germline CDR1 MGHDK, CDR2 SYGVNS. The CDR3 extends over 18 amino acids.

This clonotype was detected many times. The chain uses TRBV7-6 and TRBJ2-3, with a tentative D call TRBD2 (6 bases). Germline values: CDR1 SGHVS, CDR2 FNYEAQ. Trimming pared 2 bases from V and 2 bases from J, leaving 14 bases between. The CDR3 loop spans 16 amino acids. CDR3: CASSLSGGGLTDTQYF. Written as DNA, the CDR3 is TGTGCCAGCAGCTTATCTGGGGGAGGACTCACAGATACGCAGTATTTT. The entire variable domain, with the rest obtained from reference TRBV7-6 and TRBJ2-3, is as follows: GAGVSQSPRYKVTKRGQDVALRCDPISGHVSLYWYRQALGQGPEFLTYFNYEAQQDKSGLPNDRFSAERPEGSISTLTIQRTEQRDSAMYRCASSLSGGGLTDTQYFGPGTRLTVL.

This clonotype was detected a few times. The chain recombines TRBV20-1 with TRBJ2-5; D is perhaps TRBD1 (6 bases). CDR1 is DFQATT, CDR2 SNEGSKA, per germline (reference sequence). The V gene lost 4 bases and the J gene lost 5 bases, with 20 bases spanning the gap. The CDR3 extends over 15 amino acids. The CDR3 loop is CSAKPPTGPRETQYF. The CDR3 nucleotides are TGCAGTGCTAAGCCCCCGACAGGCCCCCGGGAGACCCAGTACTTC.

The V call is TRBV29-1, the J call TRBJ1-1; 9 nucleotides match TRBD1. The V gene end was trimmed by 7 bases and the J gene end by 0 bases; junction bases not matched to a gene: 6. The germline V gene encodes CDR1 SQVTM and CDR2 ANQGSEA. The CDR3 has 14 residues. CDR3 amino acids: CSGGRQGVNTEAFF. Written as DNA, the CDR3 is TGCAGCGGTGGAAGACAGGGGGTGAACACTGAAGCTTTCTTT.

This clonotype has a count of ten or more. The chain carries TRBV7-8 and TRBJ2-3; 7 bases match TRBD2. The CDR3 is made up of 16 amino acids. J lost 3 bases, V lost 3 bases, and 9 bases had no gene match. Looked up from germline, CDR1 is SGHVS and CDR2 is FQNEAQ. The CDR3 loop reads CASSLGSWGGTDTQYF. CDR3 sequence (DNA): TGTGCCAGCAGCTTGGGGTCCTGGGGAGGGACAGATACGCAGTATTTT.

The V gene is TRBV5-6, the J gene TRBJ1-1; 11 positions match TRBD1. Germline CDR1 is SGHDT and CDR2 is YYEEEE. Trimming cost V 1 base and J 1 base; bases outside gene matches: 3. The length of the CDR3 is 16 residues. DNA for the CDR3: TGTGCCAGCAGCTTGTGGACAGGGGGCCCGAACACTGAAGCTTTCTTT. Encoded protein: CASSLWTGGPNTEAFF.

This clonotype was detected only a few times. The V and J genes are TRBV6-2 or TRBV6-3 and TRBJ2-5, with D perhaps being TRBD1 or TRBD2 (5 bases each). This CDR3 region has 16 residues. Germline V CDR1 and CDR2: MNHEY, SVGEGT. Trimming left V 6 bases short and J 1 base short, with 18 bases between. The CDR3 region has the DNA TGTGCCAGCAGCAGGCCGGGACCGCCGAGCCAAGAGACCCAGTACTTC. Translated: CASSRPGPPSQETQYF.